The rows below give T cell receptor beta chains drawn from one sample of a study of blood T cell repertoires in COVID-19. Sequencing used immunoSEQ multiplex PCR; TCRdb keeps in-frame clones, though not all of them. This table holds around 100,000 clones, roughly 92% found once. Sequenced input: peripheral blood. These receptors came from a woman aged 50 to 60 with COVID-19, enrolled during active disease. CDR3s include the opening cysteine and the closing phenylalanine or tryptophan. D genes are given only for firm matches. Only part of the rows carry a size: once, few, many, or a class if the clone is expanded.

CDR3 protein: CASSQDTGGAYNEQFF
CDR3 DNA: TGCGCCAGCAGCCAAGATACCGGGGGGGCCTACAATGAGCAGTTCTTC
clone size: .
J gene: TRBJ2-1
V gene: TRBV4-1
D gene: TRBD2

CDR3 protein: CASSFRTPQIYNEQFF
CDR3 DNA: TGTGCCAGCAGTTTTAGGACTCCTCAGATCTACAATGAGCAGTTCTTC
clone size: .
J gene: TRBJ2-1
V gene: TRBV27
D gene: .

CDR3 protein: CASSYRGLNTEAFF
CDR3 DNA: TGTGCCAGCAGTTACAGGGGGCTGAACACTGAAGCTTTCTTT
clone size: .
J gene: TRBJ1-1
V gene: TRBV27
D gene: TRBD1

CDR3 protein: CASSGVETENTEAFF
CDR3 DNA: TGTGCCAGTAGTGGCGTAGAGACAGAGAACACTGAAGCTTTCTTT
clone size: .
J gene: TRBJ1-1
V gene: TRBV19
D gene: .

CDR3 protein: CASRVGSRGEQYF
CDR3 DNA: TGTGCCAGCAGGGTCGGGTCCCGTGGGGAGCAGTACTTC
clone size: once
J gene: TRBJ2-7
V gene: TRBV11-2
D gene: .

CDR3 protein: CASSFSDRAGNTIYF
CDR3 DNA: TGTGCCAGCAGCTTTTCGGACAGGGCTGGAAACACCATATATTTT
clone size: .
J gene: TRBJ1-3
V gene: TRBV11-1
D gene: TRBD1

CDR3 protein: CASSQDWGGLAQETQYF
CDR3 DNA: TGTGCCAGCAGCCAAGATTGGGGGGGACTAGCCCAAGAGACCCAGTACTTC
clone size: .
J gene: TRBJ2-5
V gene: TRBV3-1/TRBV3-2
D gene: TRBD2

CDR3 protein: CASTLWGGIYEQFF
CDR3 DNA: TGTGCCAGCACCTTGTGGGGGGGCATATATGAGCAGTTCTTC
clone size: once
J gene: TRBJ2-1
V gene: TRBV5-4
D gene: .

CDR3 protein: CASREQPQVNQPQHF
CDR3 DNA: TGTGCCAGCCGGGAACAACCCCAGGTTAATCAGCCCCAGCATTTT
clone size: .
J gene: TRBJ1-5
V gene: TRBV19
D gene: .

CDR3 protein: CAWKGAVNTGELFF
CDR3 DNA: TGTGCCTGGAAAGGGGCTGTGAACACCGGGGAGCTGTTTTTT
clone size: once
J gene: TRBJ2-2
V gene: TRBV30
D gene: .

CDR3 protein: CASSPSTGGNTEAFF
CDR3 DNA: TGTGCCAGCTCACCATCGACAGGGGGGAACACTGAAGCTTTCTTT
clone size: .
J gene: TRBJ1-1
V gene: TRBV18
D gene: TRBD1

CDR3 protein: CASSWGVNTEAFF
CDR3 DNA: TGTGCCAGCAGTTGGGGGGTGAACACTGAAGCTTTCTTT
clone size: once
J gene: TRBJ1-1
V gene: TRBV5-4
D gene: .

CDR3 protein: CASSLASSGHNEQFF
CDR3 DNA: TGTGCCAGCAGCTTAGCAAGTAGCGGGCACAATGAGCAGTTCTTC
clone size: .
J gene: TRBJ2-1
V gene: TRBV11-1
D gene: TRBD2

CDR3 protein: CASSLLNQPQHF
CDR3 DNA: TGTGCCAGCAGCCTTCTAAATCAGCCCCAGCATTTT
clone size: .
J gene: TRBJ1-5
V gene: TRBV3-1/TRBV3-2
D gene: .

CDR3 protein: CASSLAVGEGTDTQYF
CDR3 DNA: TGTGCCAGCAGCTTGGCCGTCGGGGAGGGGACAGATACGCAGTATTTT
clone size: .
J gene: TRBJ2-3
V gene: TRBV5-6
D gene: TRBD2

CDR3 protein: CSASPPGILNQPQHF
CDR3 DNA: TGCAGTGCTAGTCCTCCCGGGATCTTAAATCAGCCCCAGCATTTT
clone size: .
J gene: TRBJ1-5
V gene: TRBV20-1
D gene: .

CDR3 protein: CATSRDRAGFNTGELFF
CDR3 DNA: TGTGCCACCAGCAGAGATCGGGCGGGTTTTAACACCGGGGAGCTGTTTTTT
clone size: .
J gene: TRBJ2-2
V gene: TRBV15
D gene: .